This is a list of T cell receptor beta chains from one sample in a study of T-cell reconstitution after alpha-beta-depleted transplantation in children. TCRdb called the PCR reads again in MiXCR, with one record for every CDR3 protein. The sample gives roughly 500,000 distinct CDR3 sequences, about 16% of which show up once; 3.3% is in the top ten. Sequences were derived from PBMCs from the stem cell graft donor, sampled from the stem cell graft. These receptors were taken from a human donor who donated a stem cell graft to a child with acute lymphoblastic leukemia. CDR3s leave out the opening cysteine and the closing phenylalanine or tryptophan. Clone size is shown for a subset of rows, as once, few, many or a class of expanded clone.

>TRBV12-3/TRBV12-4|TRBJ2-1|many
ASSEMGLAGVLGEQF
>TRBV29-1|TRBJ2-1|NA
SVVLGGRASNEQF
>TRBV6-1|TRBJ1-3|NA
ASRGLSGNTIY
>TRBV29-1|TRBJ2-5|few
SVPWGAHETQY
>TRBV15|TRBJ1-5|NA
ATSIGRGSQPQH
>TRBV29-1|TRBJ1-2|few
SVESRGWPYGYT
>TRBV29-1|TRBJ2-7|NA
SVEGSSGPSGEQY
>TRBV5-1|TRBJ1-2|NA
ASSPMGTVLNYGYT
>TRBV7-6|TRBJ1-1|few
ASSPGTGGVEAF
>TRBV20-1|TRBJ2-7|NA
SASSDSGRYEQY
>TRBV7-6|TRBJ2-1|NA
ASSFSSTSGRVDEQF
>TRBV20-1|TRBJ2-5|few
SAGGTARETQY
>TRBV5-1|TRBJ2-1|few
ASPPGYSYNEQF
>TRBV20-1|TRBJ2-3|few
SAAGDMADTQY
>TRBV20-1|TRBJ2-1|few
SARGPSVTYNEQF
>TRBV7-8|TRBJ2-7|few
ASSHHLAEHYEQY
>TRBV4-1|TRBJ2-7|NA
ASSQARTYEQY
>TRBV29-1|TRBJ1-2|NA
SVDPGGGTGYT
>TRBV6-6|TRBJ1-1|NA
ASSYSISTEAF
>TRBV5-6|TRBJ1-2|many
ASSLVGGYT
>TRBV6-6|TRBJ2-4|NA
ASSPGSKNIQY
>TRBV12-3/TRBV12-4|TRBJ2-7|few
ASSFWGAGGEQY
>TRBV5-1|TRBJ2-7|NA
ASSLRGAGAYEQY
>TRBV5-1|TRBJ2-1|few
ASRRLAGGSHNEQF
>TRBV7-2|TRBJ1-2|NA
ASSADRGQGYT
>TRBV4-1|TRBJ2-3|NA
ASSQVGTYTDTQY
>TRBV6-1|TRBJ2-3|NA
ASSERLAGGVGTDTQY
>TRBV12-3/TRBV12-4|TRBJ2-7|NA
ASSVGLAGVSSYEQY
>TRBV20-1|TRBJ2-5|few
SASWATSGTKYQETQY
>TRBV7-2|TRBJ1-1|NA
ASSNVGFPTF
>TRBV7-9|TRBJ2-3|few
ASSWASGTDTQY
>TRBV25-1|TRBJ1-1|few
ASRFVEDTEAF
>TRBV5-1|TRBJ1-6|few
ASSPTDSFAKTLH
>TRBV6-1|TRBJ1-5|NA
ASSEGRVVRQGGWPQH
>TRBV12-3/TRBV12-4|TRBJ2-7|NA
ASSFLGNGYEQY
>TRBV12-3/TRBV12-4|TRBJ2-5|once
ASSLIPAGGETQY
>TRBV12-3/TRBV12-4|TRBJ2-4|few
ASSLDRDAKNIQY
>TRBV29-1|TRBJ2-7|many
SVEGVGEQY
>TRBV7-9|TRBJ2-3|few
ASSLTGTPNTGDTQY
>TRBV9|TRBJ2-7|NA
ASSVSPYGASYEQY
>TRBV2|TRBJ2-7|once
ASSVGQGWYEQY
>TRBV2|TRBJ2-1|NA
ASSRRRDLGKRSYNEQF
>TRBV27|TRBJ2-7|few
ASSSLLTGTYEQY
>TRBV9|TRBJ1-6|NA
ASSVGSSPLH
>TRBV4-1|TRBJ2-7|few
ASSQEWREGRYEQY
>TRBV7-3|TRBJ2-1|NA
ASSLRSGTYNEQF
>TRBV4-1|TRBJ1-5|few
ASSQKGRGEGQPQH
>TRBV5-1|TRBJ2-7|NA
ASSPDWKSYEQY
>TRBV10-3|TRBJ1-2|NA
AIRGEGDSYGYT
>TRBV20-1|TRBJ1-5|few
SKNRAGQPQH
>TRBV25-1|TRBJ1-2|few
ASSEPGSYGYT
>TRBV7-6|TRBJ2-7|few
ASSLSQDAYEQY
>TRBV7-9|TRBJ2-2|NA
ASSLPGQVVTGELF
>TRBV5-1|TRBJ2-1|few
ASSSVGTSGSNEQF
>TRBV3-1|TRBJ1-3|NA
ASSQNADTIY
>TRBV5-1|TRBJ2-2|NA
ASSLVGSVGELF
>TRBV7-2|TRBJ2-1|NA
ASSWGYNKQF
>TRBV12-3/TRBV12-4|TRBJ2-7|few
ASSPEFHRGHEQY
>TRBV5-1|TRBJ2-1|NA
ASSSGTSGSSEQF
>TRBV29-1|TRBJ1-1|few
SVDEGWGTEAF